The rows below give T cell receptor beta chains drawn from one sample of a study of cytomegalovirus exposure and HLA in healthy donors. The protocol was immunoSEQ multiplex PCR, while the TCRdb copy is restricted to in-frame clones and leaves out a portion. The data hold 90,000 to 130,000 clones, with roughly 90% observed a single time. Sequencing input: PBMCs. The receptors come from a woman between 25 and 40 years old in good health and CMV-seropositive. CDR3s include the opening cysteine and the closing phenylalanine or tryptophan. A D gene is named only where the DNA matches it firmly. A clone size is listed for some rows: how often the clone was seen (once, few, many), or a class if it is expanded.

CASSDRTGQETQYF	TGTGCCAGCAGTGATCGGACAGGGCAAGAGACCCAGTACTTC	14	NA	TRBV2	TRBJ2-5	TRBD1
CTSSQDQAAGGLDTQYF	TGCACCAGCAGCCAAGATCAAGCGGCAGGGGGATTAGATACGCAGTATTTT	17	NA	TRBV1	TRBJ2-3	NA
CASSLNRVGQPQHF	TGTGCCAGTAGTTTAAACAGGGTGGGGCAGCCCCAGCATTTT	14	NA	TRBV19	TRBJ1-5	NA
CASSLAPLDRAPYGYTF	TGCGCCAGCAGCTTGGCCCCCTTAGACAGGGCCCCATATGGCTACACCTTC	17	once	TRBV5-1	TRBJ1-2	TRBD1
CASSVGTLKGEKLFF	TGTGCCAGCAGCGTAGGGACTTTAAAGGGTGAAAAACTGTTTTTT	15	NA	TRBV9	TRBJ1-4	NA
CASSPYTFSNTEAFF	TGTGCCAGCAGCCCTTATACATTTTCGAACACTGAAGCTTTCTTT	15	NA	TRBV7-6	TRBJ1-1	NA
CASSLRGYTEAFF	TGTGCCAGCAGTTTACGGGGATACACTGAAGCTTTCTTT	13	NA	TRBV27	TRBJ1-1	NA
CASSLRTGANEQYF	TGTGCCAGCAGCCTACGGACAGGGGCTAACGAGCAGTACTTC	14	NA	TRBV5-4	TRBJ2-7	TRBD1
CASSLTGLINEKLFF	TGCGCCAGCAGCCTAACAGGGCTCATTAATGAAAAACTGTTTTTT	15	few	TRBV4-1	TRBJ1-4	NA
CAWTPGPEGEQYF	TGTGCCTGGACCCCCGGTCCGGAGGGGGAGCAGTACTTC	13	NA	TRBV30	TRBJ2-7	NA
CASRFTDRGGQPQHF	TGTGCCAGCAGATTTACTGACAGGGGGGGCCAGCCCCAGCATTTT	15	NA	TRBV6-6	TRBJ1-5	TRBD1
CASSLGLAETDTQYF	TGTGCCAGCAGCTTAGGTCTAGCGGAAACAGATACGCAGTATTTT	15	NA	TRBV7-2	TRBJ2-3	TRBD2
CASSFGEAYEQYF	TGTGCCAGCAGTTTTGGCGAGGCCTACGAGCAGTACTTC	13	once	TRBV6-6	TRBJ2-7	NA
CASSQRDSYEQYF	TGCGCCAGCAGCCAGAGGGACTCCTACGAGCAGTACTTC	13	NA	TRBV4-1	TRBJ2-7	NA
CAWSPDSGYTGELFF	TGTGCCTGGAGTCCGGACAGCGGATACACCGGGGAGCTGTTTTTT	15	few	TRBV30	TRBJ2-2	NA
CASSQCGTGNPDTQYF	TGCGCCAGCAGTCAATGTGGGACAGGGAACCCAGATACGCAGTATTTT	16	NA	TRBV23-1	TRBJ2-3	TRBD1
CASSQGQLEQFF	TGTGCCAGCTCCCAAGGACAACTTGAGCAGTTCTTC	12	NA	TRBV18	TRBJ2-1	NA
CLQGDSYNEQFF	TGCCTCCAAGGGGACTCCTACAATGAGCAGTTCTTC	12	once	TRBV21-1	TRBJ2-1	NA
CASSQTRGVSSYEQYF	TGCGCCAGCAGCCAGACCCGCGGCGTAAGCTCCTACGAGCAGTACTTC	16	NA	TRBV4-3	TRBJ2-7	NA
CASGSGQGQETQYF	TGTGCTAGTGGTTCCGGACAGGGGCAAGAGACCCAGTACTTC	14	NA	TRBV12-5	TRBJ2-5	TRBD1
CASSIAGGADYGYTF	TGTGCCAGTAGCATCGCAGGGGGCGCGGACTATGGCTACACCTTC	15	NA	TRBV19	TRBJ1-2	TRBD1
CATSNGRGGNEQFF	TGTGCCACCAGCAACGGGAGGGGGGGCAATGAGCAGTTCTTC	14	NA	TRBV15	TRBJ2-1	TRBD2